This T cell receptor (beta chain) comes out of a study of T-cell reconstitution after alpha-beta-depleted transplantation in children. TCRbeta library construction was performed incorporating unique molecular identifiers. TCRdb passed the PCR reads through MiXCR, listing each CDR3 protein once. The data show more than 500,000 distinct CDR3 sequences, more than 9.5% seen once. Trimming removed 5 bases at V and 3 bases at J, with 14 bases between. CDR1 is SGHTA and CDR2 is FQGNSA in the germline V gene. The CDR3 contains 15 residues. Sequences were derived from PBMCs, mostly from graft donor cells, sampled 180 days after TCRalphabeta/CD19-depleted stem cell transplant. This chain joins TRBV7-2 and TRBJ1-5; D might be TRBD1 (6 bases). This TCR came from a female patient aged 2 to 10 who had a stem cell transplant for aplastic anemia, so the T cells may come from the graft donor. In DNA, the CDR3 is TGTGCCAGCAGCCAAGGGGGAACCTACAATCAGCCCCAGCATTTT. Translation: CASSQGGTYNQPQHF. Full variable domain (remainder filled in from reference TRBV7-2 and TRBJ1-5): GAGVSQSPSNKVTEKGKDVELRCDPISGHTALYWYRQSLGQGLEFLIYFQGNSAPDKSGLPSDRFSAERTGGSVSTLTIQRTQQEDSAVYLCASSQGGTYNQPQHFGDGTRLSIL.